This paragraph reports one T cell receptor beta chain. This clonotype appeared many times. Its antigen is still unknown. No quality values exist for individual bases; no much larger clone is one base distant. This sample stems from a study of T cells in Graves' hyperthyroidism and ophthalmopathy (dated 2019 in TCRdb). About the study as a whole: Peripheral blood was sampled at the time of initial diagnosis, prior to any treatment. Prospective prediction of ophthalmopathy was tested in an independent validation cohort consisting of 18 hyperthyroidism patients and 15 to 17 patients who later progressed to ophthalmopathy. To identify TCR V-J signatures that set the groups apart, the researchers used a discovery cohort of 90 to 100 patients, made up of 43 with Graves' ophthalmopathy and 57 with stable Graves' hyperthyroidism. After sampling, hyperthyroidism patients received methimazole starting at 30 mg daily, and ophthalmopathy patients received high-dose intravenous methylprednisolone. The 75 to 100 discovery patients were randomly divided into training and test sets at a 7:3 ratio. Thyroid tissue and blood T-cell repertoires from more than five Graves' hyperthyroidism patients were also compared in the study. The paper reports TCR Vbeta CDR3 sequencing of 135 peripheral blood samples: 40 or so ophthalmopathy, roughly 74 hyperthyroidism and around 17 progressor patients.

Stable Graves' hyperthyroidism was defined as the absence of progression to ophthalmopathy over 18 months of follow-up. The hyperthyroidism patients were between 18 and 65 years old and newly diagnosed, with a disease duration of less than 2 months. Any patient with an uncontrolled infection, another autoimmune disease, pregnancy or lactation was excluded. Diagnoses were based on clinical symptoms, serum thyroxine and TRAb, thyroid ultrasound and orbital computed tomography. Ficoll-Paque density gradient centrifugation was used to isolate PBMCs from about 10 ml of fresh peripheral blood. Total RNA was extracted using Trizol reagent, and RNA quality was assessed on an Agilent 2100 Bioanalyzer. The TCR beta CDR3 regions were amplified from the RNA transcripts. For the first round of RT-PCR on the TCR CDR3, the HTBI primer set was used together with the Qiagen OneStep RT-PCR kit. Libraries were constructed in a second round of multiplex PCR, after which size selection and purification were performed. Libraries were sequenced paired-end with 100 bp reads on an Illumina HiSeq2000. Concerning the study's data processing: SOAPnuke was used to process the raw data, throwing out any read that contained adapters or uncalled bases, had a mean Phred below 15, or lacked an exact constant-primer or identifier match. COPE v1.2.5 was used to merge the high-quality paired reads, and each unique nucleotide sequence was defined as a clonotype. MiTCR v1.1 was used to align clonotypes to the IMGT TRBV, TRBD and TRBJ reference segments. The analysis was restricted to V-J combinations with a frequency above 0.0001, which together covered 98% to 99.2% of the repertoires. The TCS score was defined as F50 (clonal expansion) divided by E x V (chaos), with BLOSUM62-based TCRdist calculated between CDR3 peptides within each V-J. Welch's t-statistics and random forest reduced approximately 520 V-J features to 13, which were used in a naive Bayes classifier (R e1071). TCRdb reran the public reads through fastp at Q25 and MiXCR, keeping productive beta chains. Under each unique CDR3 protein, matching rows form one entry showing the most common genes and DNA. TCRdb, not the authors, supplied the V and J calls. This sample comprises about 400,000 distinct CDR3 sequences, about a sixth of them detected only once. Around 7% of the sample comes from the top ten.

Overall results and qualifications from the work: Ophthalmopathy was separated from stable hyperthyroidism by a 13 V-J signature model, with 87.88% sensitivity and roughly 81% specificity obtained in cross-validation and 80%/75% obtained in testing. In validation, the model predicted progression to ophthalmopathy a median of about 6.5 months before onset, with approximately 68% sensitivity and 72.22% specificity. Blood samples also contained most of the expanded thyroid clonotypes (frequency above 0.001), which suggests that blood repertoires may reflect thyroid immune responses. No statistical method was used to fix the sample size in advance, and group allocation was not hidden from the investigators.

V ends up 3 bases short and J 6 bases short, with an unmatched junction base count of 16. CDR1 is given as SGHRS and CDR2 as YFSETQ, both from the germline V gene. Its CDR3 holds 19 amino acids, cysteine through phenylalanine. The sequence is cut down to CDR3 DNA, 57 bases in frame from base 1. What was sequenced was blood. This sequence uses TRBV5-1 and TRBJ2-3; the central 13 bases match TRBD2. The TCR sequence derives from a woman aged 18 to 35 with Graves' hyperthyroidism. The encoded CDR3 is CASSSWGTGTSGVEDTQYF. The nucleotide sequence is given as TGCGCCAGCAGCTCGTGGGGGACCGGGACTAGCGGGGTTGAGGATACGCAGTATTTT. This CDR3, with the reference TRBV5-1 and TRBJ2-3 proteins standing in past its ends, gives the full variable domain KAGVTQTPRYLIKTRGQQVTLSCSPISGHRSVSWYQQTPGQGLQFLFEYFSETQRNKGNFPGRFSGRQFSNSRSEMNVSTLELGDSALYLCASSSWGTGTSGVEDTQYFGPGTRLTVL.